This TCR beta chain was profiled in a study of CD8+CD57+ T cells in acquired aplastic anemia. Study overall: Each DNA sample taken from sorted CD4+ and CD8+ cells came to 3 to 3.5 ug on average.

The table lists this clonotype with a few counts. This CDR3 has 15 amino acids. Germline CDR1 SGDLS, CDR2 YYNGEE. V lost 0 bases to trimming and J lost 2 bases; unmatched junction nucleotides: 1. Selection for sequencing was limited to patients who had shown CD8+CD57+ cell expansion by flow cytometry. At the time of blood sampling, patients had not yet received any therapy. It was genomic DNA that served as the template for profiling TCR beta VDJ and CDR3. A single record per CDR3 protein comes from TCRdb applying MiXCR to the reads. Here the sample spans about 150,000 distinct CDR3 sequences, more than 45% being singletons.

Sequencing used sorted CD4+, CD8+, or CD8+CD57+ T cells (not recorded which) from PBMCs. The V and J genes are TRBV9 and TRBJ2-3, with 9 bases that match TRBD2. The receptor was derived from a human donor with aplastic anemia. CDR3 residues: CASSVGLADTDTQYF. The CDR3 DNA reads TGTGCCAGCAGCGTAGGACTAGCGGACACAGATACGCAGTATTTT.